What follows are 23 T cell receptor beta chains derived from one specimen sequenced in a study of radiation and T cells in renal cell carcinoma. The time point is: blood 2 weeks post-SBRT. Treatment indicated: 15 Gy SBRT to primary tumor, nephrectomy 4 weeks later. Sequencing used immunoSEQ multiplex PCR; TCRdb keeps in-frame clones, though not all of them. The sample consists of some 130,000 clones, more than 80% of them appearing once. The specimen comprised blood, sampled from a patient whose treatment included radiotherapy and nephrectomy. The receptors were sampled from a woman aged 55-69 years with renal cell carcinoma.

This sequence joins TRBV2 and TRBJ1-2; D gene unclear. Trimming cost V 3 bases and J 8 bases, with 7 bases left between them. The CDR3 contains 11 residues. Germline values: CDR1 SNHLY, CDR2 FYNNEI. CDR3 in DNA: TGTGCCAGCAGTGACGGCGGAGGCTACACCTTC. Its protein is CASSDGGGYTF.

The rearrangement joins TRBV4-3 to TRBJ2-7, with 7 bases lining up with TRBD1. From germline, CDR1 is LGHNA and CDR2 YSLEER. The CDR3 has 15 residues. The J segment lost 2 bases and the V segment lost 1 base, leaving 5 bases of the junction unmatched. In DNA, the CDR3 is TGCGCCAGCAGCCAAGGGAACAGGGGCCCCTACGAGCAGTACTTC. Residues: CASSQGNRGPYEQYF.

There are a few counts of this clone. One end of the junction is discordant with germline, which a read error may explain. V is TRBV6-5 and J is TRBJ2-1, with 7 bases aligning to TRBD2. The CDR3 extends over 13 amino acids. Germline V gives CDR1 MNHEY, CDR2 SVGAGI. The CDR3 DNA reads TGTGCCAGCAGGATCGAGGAGGGGAGGGCGGGGGTCTTC. Its protein product is CASRIEEGRAGVF.

The CDR3 loop is CASSPGPTENYGYTF. CDR3 DNA: TGTGCCAGCTCACCGGGCCCAACAGAAAACTATGGCTACACCTTC. This chain connects TRBV18 to TRBJ1-2; D unresolved. V lost 3 bases, J lost 2 bases, and 13 bases lay in between. Germline V gives CDR1 KGHSH, CDR2 LQKENI. The CDR3 loop spans 15 amino acids.

This rearrangement joins TRBV9 to TRBJ2-5; 7 nucleotides align to TRBD1. Trimming took 5 bases from V and 2 from J; bases not matched to a gene: 6. CDR3 length: 14 amino acids. Germline V gene lookup returns CDR1 SGDLS and CDR2 YYNGEE. The CDR3 protein is CASSPWDRQETQYF. The CDR3 nucleotides read TGTGCCAGCAGTCCTTGGGACAGACAAGAGACCCAGTACTTC.

The V and J genes are TRBV2 and TRBJ2-5, with 12 bases that match TRBD1. J lost 4 bases, V lost 11 bases, and 5 bases had no gene match. Germline CDR1 is SNHLY and CDR2 is FYNNEI. This CDR3 spans 13 amino acids. This CDR3 is CAGGTGGAETQYF. The CDR3 DNA follows: TGTGCCGGGGGGACAGGGGGCGCAGAGACCCAGTACTTC.

This clone appeared once. The chain carries TRBV5-1 and TRBJ2-5, with 7 bases matching TRBD1. J was trimmed by 2 bases and V by 3 bases; bases with no gene match: 10. Germline CDR1 is SGHRS and CDR2 is YFSETQ. The CDR3 is 16 residues long. The CDR3: CASSSGQVGIQETQYF. The DNA of the CDR3 is TGCGCCAGCAGCTCTGGACAGGTGGGGATACAAGAGACCCAGTACTTC.

This chain links TRBV6-4 with TRBJ2-7; the D is unclear. The CDR3 consists of 17 residues. CDR1 is MRHNA, CDR2 SNTAGT, per germline. V lost 5 bases and J 3 bases, leaving 23 bases between the germline ends. CDR3 region: CASSLQRANPPLYEQYF. DNA for the CDR3: TGTGCCAGCAGTCTCCAACGGGCCAACCCCCCCCTCTACGAGCAGTACTTC.

The table lists this clone with a count of one. This chain connects TRBV9 to TRBJ2-5; TRBD1 or TRBD2 may be the D gene (5 bases each). Between the trimmed V and J ends, which lost 0 bases and 1 base, there was a span of 10 bases. Germline loops: CDR1 SGDLS, CDR2 YYNGEE. The CDR3 contains 15 residues. The CDR3 here is CASSVELGVQETQYF. The DNA of the CDR3 is TGTGCCAGCAGCGTAGAACTGGGGGTCCAAGAGACCCAGTACTTC.

The V gene is TRBV6-5, the J gene TRBJ1-1; 7 bases match TRBD1. CDR3 length equals 14 residues. V trimming: 6 bases; J trimming: 6 bases; junction bases outside the gene matches: 10. The germline gives CDR1 MNHEY, CDR2 SVGAGI. DNA of the CDR3: TGTGCCAGCAGCCTATTGGGACAGTCATCTGAAGCTTTCTTT. Its translation: CASSLLGQSSEAFF.

The chain employs TRBV28 and TRBJ1-5; D unclear. The CDR3 has 15 residues. The V end lost 3 bases, the J end lost 7 bases, and 16 bases lay between the germline ends. The germline gives CDR1 MDHEN, CDR2 SYDVKM. This CDR3 is CASSLLRGSEQPQHF. The CDR3 DNA sequence: TGTGCCAGCAGTTTGCTCCGCGGGTCGGAGCAGCCCCAGCATTTT. Supplemented by reference TRBV28 and TRBJ1-5, the full variable domain reads DVKVTQSSRYLVKRTGEKVFLECVQDMDHENMFWYRQDPGLGLRLIYFSYDVKMKEKGDIPEGYSVSREKKERFSLILESASTNQTSMYLCASSLLRGSEQPQHFGDGTRLSIL.

The chain combines TRBV30 with TRBJ2-3; a weak D match, TRBD2 (6 bases). CDR1 is GTSNPN and CDR2 is SVGIG in the germline V gene (reference sequence). V dropped 5 bases and J dropped 0 bases, with 6 bases sitting between them. CDR3 length: 12 residues. The CDR3 spells CAWGRSTDTQYF. In DNA form, the CDR3 reads TGTGCCTGGGGGAGGAGCACAGATACGCAGTATTTT.

The table lists this clone with a count of one. The chain has TRBV13 and TRBJ1-6, with D perhaps TRBD1 (6 bases). Germline lookup yields CDR1 PRHDT and CDR2 FYEKMQ (reference sequence). V dropped 1 base and J dropped 5 bases, with 9 bases sitting between them. The CDR3 runs to 15 residues. CDR3 nucleotide sequence: TGTGCCAGCAGCTTAGTTCGGGGGCATAATTCACCCCTCCACTTT. This encodes CASSLVRGHNSPLHF.

V and J are TRBV7-2 and TRBJ2-7, with 8 bases aligning to TRBD1. This CDR3 is 12 amino acids long. Germline loops: CDR1 SGHTA, CDR2 FQGNSA. Trimming at V came to 5 bases and at J to 7 bases, leaving 4 bases not matched to a gene. CDR3 DNA sequence: TGTGCCAGCAGCCCCCGGACAGGGGAGCAGTACTTC. As protein: CASSPRTGEQYF.

The rearrangement uses TRBV7-3 and TRBJ2-7; weak D call: TRBD2 (5 bases). Germline loops: CDR1 SGHTA, CDR2 FQGTGA. The CDR3 runs to 15 residues. V dropped 0 bases and J dropped 4 bases, with 13 bases sitting between them. The CDR3 nucleotides are TGTGCCAGCAGCTTAACCCCGATTGAGGGATACGAGCAGTACTTC. Amino acids: CASSLTPIEGYEQYF.

The chain joins TRBV28 to TRBJ1-2; D possibly corresponds to TRBD1 (6 bases). CDR1 MDHEN and CDR2 SYDVKM come from the germline V gene. CDR3 length: 15 amino acids. V shed 7 bases and J shed 4 bases, with 19 bases lying between them. This chain's CDR3 is CASKKRGAPGYGYTF. The CDR3 bases are TGTGCCAGCAAGAAAAGGGGGGCTCCTGGCTATGGCTACACCTTC.

V gene TRBV7-2 combines with J gene TRBJ1-6; D remains ambiguous. V was shortened by 0 bases and J by 10 bases, with 4 bases between the two germline ends. The germline gives CDR1 SGHTA, CDR2 FQGNSA. The CDR3 covers 12 residues. The CDR3 DNA sequence: TGTGCCAGCAGCTTAGCGGGATCACCCCTCCACTTT. Residues: CASSLAGSPLHF.

This clone was found once. The J gene is TRBJ1-2, the V gene TRBV5-4; D not resolved. Trimming stripped 4 bases from V and 4 bases from J, with 14 bases between. Germline loops: CDR1 SGHNT, CDR2 YYREEE (reference sequence). This CDR3 is built from 14 residues. Here the CDR3 reads CASSLPNGLYGYTF. The CDR3 region has the DNA TGTGCCAGCAGCCTCCCTAACGGACTCTATGGCTACACCTTC. The full variable domain, its missing parts supplied by reference TRBV5-4 and TRBJ1-2, is ETGVTQSPTHLIKTRGQQVTLRCSSQSGHNTVSWYQQALGQGPQFIFQYYREEENGRGNFPPRFSGLQFPNYSSELNVNALELDDSALYLCASSLPNGLYGYTFGSGTRLTVV.

The CDR3, as DNA: TGTGCCAGCAGCCAGAACAGGGTTGGTAGGACTGAAGCTTTCTTT. Translating gives CASSQNRVGRTEAFF. The V gene is TRBV27, the J gene TRBJ1-1; a weak D match, TRBD1 (6 bases). This CDR3 comprises 15 residues. Germline CDR1 reads MNHEY; CDR2 reads SMNVEV (reference sequence). V lost 6 bases to trimming and J lost 5 bases, with 19 bases between them.

V gene TRBV19 combines with J gene TRBJ2-7; no definite D call. Germline CDR1 LNHDA, CDR2 SQIVND (reference sequence). The CDR3 length is 14 residues. Between the trimmed V and J ends, which lost 5 bases and 2 bases, there was a span of 13 bases. The CDR3 region has the DNA TGTGCCAGTAGTCCTTCGCGTGATCCCTACGAGCAGTACTTC. Its translation: CASSPSRDPYEQYF.

Concerning this clone itself: The junction does not match germline at one end; this may be a read error. The chain employs TRBV6-4 and TRBJ1-2; 8 positions agree with TRBD1. Germline V gene lookup returns CDR1 MRHNA and CDR2 SNTAGT. The CDR3 spans 16 residues. The CDR3 DNA is TGTGCCAGCAGTTACTCCTTCCGACAGGGGAACTATGGCTACACCTTC. This codes for CASSYSFRQGNYGYTF.

The chain combines TRBV2 with TRBJ1-1, with D hard to call. Between the trimmed V and J ends, which lost 4 bases and 2 bases, there was a span of 5 bases. The CDR3 totals 12 residues. Per germline, CDR1 SNHLY and CDR2 FYNNEI. The CDR3 DNA sequence: TGTGCCAGCAGTGTACCAAACACTGAAGCTTTCTTT. Protein: CASSVPNTEAFF.

This chain uses TRBV5-6 with TRBJ2-1, with TRBD1 matching 8 bases. This CDR3 spans 15 amino acids. The trim removed 2 bases at V and 6 bases at J, leaving 7 bases unmatched. Germline CDR1 SGHDT, CDR2 YYEEEE. CDR3 DNA sequence: TGTGCCAGCAGCTTTGGTACAGGGGGGTCCAATGAGCAGTTCTTC. Translated: CASSFGTGGSNEQFF.